This T cell receptor beta chain was sequenced in a study of blood T cell repertoires in COVID-19. Study-wide background: Acute-phase and convalescent COVID-19 samples originated in the United States, Italy and Spain. The analysed material was cDNA or gDNA that came from T cells, B-cell-depleted T cells, or PBMCs.

Methods used by the authors: Counts of nucleated cells, estimated from reference gene primer amplification, were obtained. The assay was immunoSEQ multiplex PCR, and TCRdb's table has in-frame clones only and misses some. V, J and clone size reflect that table, while D and trimming were determined from the DNA. The sample holds about 65,000 clones; 81% are singletons and the top ten take under 15%. This clone was detected once. CDR1 and CDR2 (germline): LGHDT, YNNKEL (reference sequence). The CDR3 has 13 amino acids. V lost 1 base and J 4 bases, leaving 8 bases between the germline ends. The chain couples TRBV3-1 (or the pseudogene TRBV3-2) to TRBJ2-7, with D perhaps matching TRBD2 (5 bases). The sequence was collected from a man aged 80 or over with acute or convalescent COVID-19. Sequencing used peripheral blood. The DNA for the CDR3 is TGTGCCAGCAGCCAAGTCCGGGGTTACGAGCAGTACTTC. Translation gives CASSQVRGYEQYF.